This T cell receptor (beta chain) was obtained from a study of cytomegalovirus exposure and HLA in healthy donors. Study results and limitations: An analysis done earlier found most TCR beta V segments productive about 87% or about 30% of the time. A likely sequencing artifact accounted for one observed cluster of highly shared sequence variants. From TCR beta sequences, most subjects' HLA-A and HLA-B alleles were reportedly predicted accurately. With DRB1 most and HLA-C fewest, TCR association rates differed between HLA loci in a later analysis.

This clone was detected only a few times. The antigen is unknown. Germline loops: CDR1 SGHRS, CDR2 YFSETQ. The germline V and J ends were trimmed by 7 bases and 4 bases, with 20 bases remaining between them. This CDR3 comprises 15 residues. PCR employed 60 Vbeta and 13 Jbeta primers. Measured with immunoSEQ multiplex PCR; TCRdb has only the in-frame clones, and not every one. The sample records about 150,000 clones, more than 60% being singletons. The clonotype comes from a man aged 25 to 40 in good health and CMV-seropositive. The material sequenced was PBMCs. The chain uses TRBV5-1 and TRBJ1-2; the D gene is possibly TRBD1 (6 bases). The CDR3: CASSAGGGASYGYTF. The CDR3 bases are TGCGCCAGCTCAGCCGGGGGGGGCGCTAGCTATGGCTACACCTTC.